This T cell receptor beta chain was found in a study of blood T cell repertoires in COVID-19 (dated by TCRdb to about 2020). Describing the broader study: Recovered participants in ImmuneRACE Cohort 3 were defined by two consecutive negative NP/OP PCR tests, clearance by a healthcare professional, or resolution of symptoms. The prospective study material was composed of cDNA or gDNA derived from T cells, B-cell-depleted T cells, or PBMCs. Nearly every sample came with metadata listing a de-identified subject ID, COVID-19 status, age in years and sex. The samples were drawn from two sources: the first 160 participants of the ongoing ImmuneRACE study, and 1,000 to 1,500 subjects contributed by 6 global collaborators. HLA class I and class II types, where available, came from metadata supplied by the sample provider rather than from assay-based typing. Subjects who had been exposed to COVID-19, were actively infected with it, or had recovered from it provided the deeply sampled blood TCRbeta repertoires that made up the dataset. Collaborator samples came from the United States, Italy and Spain and covered acute and convalescent phases of COVID-19. A freely available public database, intended as a resource for researchers studying the immune response to SARS-CoV-2, is where the repertoires were released. Overall study results and their limits: The amount of clinical and demographic metadata varied by source and participant and was provided uncurated.

In the prospective study, participants were roughly 18 to 95 years old, resided in about two dozen geographic areas of the United States, and were enrolled through a virtual design. Cohort assignment in the prospective study relied on participant-reported clinical history from a screening survey and a study questionnaire. Mobile phlebotomists in the prospective study collected whole blood, serum and a nasopharyngeal or oropharyngeal swab from every participant. Additional blood draws and questionnaires over an approximately two-month period could optionally be provided by prospective study participants. Blood samples from the prospective study were shipped frozen or at room temperature prior to DNA extraction. The V end loses 2 bases and the J end loses 0 bases, and a stretch of 12 bases separates them. Spanning cysteine to phenylalanine, the CDR3 consists of 16 amino acids. The retained sequence is limited to the CDR3, 48 bases, with the frame set at the first base. Per the germline V gene, SGHTS is the CDR1 and YDEGEE is the CDR2.

In the case of this clone: Its binding antigen is unknown. No much larger clone exists at a distance of one base, and base qualities are not known.

TCRbeta CDR3 regions were amplified from genomic DNA using the immunoSEQ Assay, a bias-controlled multiplex PCR. In the paper's pipeline: Nucleated cell counts per sample were estimated from amplification of reference gene primers within the assay. To quantify the absolute abundance of each unique TCRbeta CDR3 rearrangement, sequence reads were collapsed and filtered. For each sample, productive Simpson clonality was calculated as the square root of Simpson's diversity index across productive rearrangements. In its TCRdb copy, this immuneACCESS table keeps in-frame sequences only and misses some clones. Where compared with another copy, unresolved V genes explain less than half of these, and the others have no known cause. The DNA gave D and trimming, while V, J and clone size come from that table. For this sample there are 250,000 to 300,000 clones; 88% appear just once. The top ten clones comprise 2% to 2.5% of the sample.

The source is a woman aged 55-70 years in a cohort exposed to, infected with or recovered from COVID-19 (not recorded which). The source material was PBMCs or T cells enriched from blood (not recorded which). In this chain, TRBV5-8 is recombined with TRBJ2-1, with no reliable assignment of the D segment. The DNA reads as follows: TGTGCCAGCAGCTTTCATGGCGGTAGCTCCTACAATGAGCAGTTCTTC. This codes for CASSFHGGSSYNEQFF.